Below are 18 T cell receptor beta chains sequenced from a single sample in a study of shared clonotypes between healthy human individuals. Assay used: immunoSEQ multiplex PCR; TCRdb lists only in-frame clones, some missing. The sample records about 2.1 million clones, around 93% being singletons. Selected positively for CCR7 and CD45RO-negative, naive CD8 cells excluded terminally differentiated effector memory CD45RA+ cells. The source material was naive CD8+ T cells from PBMCs. All receptors come from a man aged 18 to 29 in good health. Some clones in this sample may be carry-over from other donors' samples.

V is TRBV11-1 and J is TRBJ2-7, with 8 bases that match TRBD2. V shed 3 bases, J shed 3 bases, and the junction held 7 bases outside the gene matches. The germline CDR1 and CDR2 sequences are SGHAT and FQDESV (reference sequence). The CDR3 is 15 residues long. CDR3 protein: CASSFSSGMDYEQYF. Written as DNA, the CDR3 is TGTGCCAGCAGCTTCAGTAGCGGGATGGACTACGAGCAGTACTTC.

V and J are TRBV4-1 and TRBJ2-1; 10 bases line up with TRBD2. This CDR3 region has 17 residues. The germline V gene encodes CDR1 MGHRA and CDR2 YSYEKL. Trimming removed 3 bases from V and 7 bases from J; junction bases left unmatched: 12. The DNA for the CDR3 is TGCGCCAGCAGCCAGTCTATGGCTAGCGGGAGAGGGAATGAGCAGTTCTTC. This encodes CASSQSMASGRGNEQFF.

This chain links TRBV4-1 with TRBJ2-4; D uncertain. V was pared by 0 bases and J by 8 bases, with 23 bases between. Germline V gene data show CDR1 as MGHRA and CDR2 as YSYEKL. The CDR3 is 18 residues long. CDR3 bases: TGCGCCAGCAGCCAAGATCCCTCCGTAGAGGTAGGGATGCACATTCAGTACTTC. This translates into CASSQDPSVEVGMHIQYF.

The CDR3 DNA reads as TGTGCCAGCAGCCCCTCCAGCGGGGCCTACAATGAGCAGTTCTTC. Its protein is CASSPSSGAYNEQFF. V and J are TRBV13 and TRBJ2-1, with 7 bases lining up with TRBD2. Germline V gene lookup returns CDR1 PRHDT and CDR2 FYEKMQ (reference sequence). The length of the CDR3 is 15 residues. The V gene end was trimmed by 5 bases and the J gene end by 2 bases; junction bases not matched to a gene: 6.

V gene TRBV19 combines with J gene TRBJ1-4, with a possible D match to TRBD1 (5 bases). The CDR3 has 13 residues. The germline V and J ends were trimmed by 7 bases and 11 bases, with 17 bases remaining between them. Germline V gene sequence: CDR1 LNHDA, CDR2 SQIVND (reference sequence). For the CDR3, the DNA is TGTGCCAGTACCATCTCTATGGGGGGGAAACTGTTTTTT. Translating it yields CASTISMGGKLFF.

This clone showed up just once. At one end, the junction sequence differs from germline, possibly due to a read error. This sequence joins TRBV6-1 and TRBJ1-1; TRBD1 might be the D (5 bases). Looked up from germline, CDR1 is MNHNS and CDR2 is SASEGT. This CDR3 region has 12 residues. The CDR3 sequence: CASREGTYEAFF. As DNA, the CDR3 is TGTGCCAGCAGGGAAGGGACTTATGAAGCTTTCTTT.

This clone has just one count. The V gene is TRBV2, the J gene TRBJ2-7, with 8 bases matching TRBD2. CDR1 and CDR2 (germline): SNHLY, FYNNEI. CDR3 length: 14 residues. The junction had 6 bases not matched to a gene; V was cut back by 4 bases and J by 4 bases. This chain's CDR3 is CASSARTSHYEQYF. CDR3 DNA sequence: TGTGCCAGCAGTGCCAGGACTAGCCATTACGAGCAGTACTTC.

Written as DNA, the CDR3 is TGTGCCAGCAGCTTAAGACTAGTCGGGACGGATTCCTACGAGCAGTACTTC. It codes for CASSLRLVGTDSYEQYF. The chain is built from TRBV7-8 and TRBJ2-7; D perhaps matches TRBD2 (6 bases). The CDR3 is made up of 17 amino acids. The V end was cut by 2 bases, the J end by 1 base, with 18 bases between. CDR1 and CDR2 (germline): SGHVS, FQNEAQ.

This chain connects TRBV7-2 to TRBJ2-7; no clear D. This CDR3 region has 16 residues. V lost 2 bases, J lost 2 bases, and 16 bases lay in between. Per the germline V gene, CDR1 is SGHTA and CDR2 is FQGNSA. The CDR3 spells CASSLSVARPTYEQYF. The DNA of the CDR3 is TGTGCCAGCAGCTTATCTGTAGCAAGACCAACCTACGAGCAGTACTTC.

J is TRBJ1-2 and V is TRBV7-9, with 7 bases that match TRBD1. V shed 4 bases, J shed 9 bases, and the junction held 23 bases outside the gene matches. The CDR3 is made up of 18 amino acids. The germline V gene has CDR1 SEHNR and CDR2 FQNEAQ (reference sequence). The CDR3 nucleotides are TGTGCCAGCAGCTCGCTGGGGCAGGGGGTCCCCAGAGAGGATCGCTACACCTTC. Translating gives CASSSLGQGVPREDRYTF. Using reference TRBV7-9 and TRBJ1-2 for the parts outside the CDR3, the full variable domain is DTGVSQNPRHKITKRGQNVTFRCDPISEHNRLYWYRQTLGQGPEFLTYFQNEAQLEKSRLLSDRFSAERPKGSFSTLEIQRTEQGDSAMYLCASSSLGQGVPREDRYTFGSGTRLTVV.

This chain uses TRBV5-4 with TRBJ2-7; D unresolved. The CDR3 loop spans 13 amino acids. Germline V gives CDR1 SGHNT, CDR2 YYREEE (reference sequence). V was trimmed by 2 bases and J by 2 bases, leaving 8 bases between them. Written as DNA, the CDR3 is TGTGCCAGCAGCTTCGACGTCCCCTACGAGCAGTACTTC. Its translation: CASSFDVPYEQYF. Looking up the rest from reference TRBV5-4 and TRBJ2-7 gives the full variable domain: ETGVTQSPTHLIKTRGQQVTLRCSSQSGHNTVSWYQQALGQGPQFIFQYYREEENGRGNFPPRFSGLQFPNYSSELNVNALELDDSALYLCASSFDVPYEQYFGPGTRLTVT.

The rearrangement uses TRBV5-4 and TRBJ2-3; a possible D gene is TRBD2 (6 bases). Germline V gene lookup returns CDR1 SGHNT and CDR2 YYREEE (reference sequence). Trimming shortened V by 1 base and J by 4 bases, and 13 bases separated the two germline ends. CDR3 length: 15 residues. The chain's CDR3 is CASSLSGEGADTQYF. The CDR3 DNA reads as TGTGCCAGCAGCTTGTCGGGAGAAGGGGCAGATACGCAGTATTTT.

The V gene is TRBV28, the J gene TRBJ1-1; D not resolved. The CDR3 is made up of 14 amino acids. Trimming pared 2 bases from V and 4 bases from J, leaving 11 bases between. The germline V gene encodes CDR1 MDHEN and CDR2 SYDVKM. CDR3 nucleotide sequence: TGTGCCAGCAGTTTAAGACTTGGCGGCACTGAAGCTTTCTTT. Its translation is CASSLRLGGTEAFF.

Turning to this clone: Sequence at one end of the junction differs from germline and may be a read error. The gene calls are TRBV7-9 and TRBJ1-1; D remains ambiguous. This CDR3 has 14 amino acids. Germline-derived CDR1 and CDR2 are SEHNR and FQNEAQ (reference sequence). CDR3 in DNA: TGTGCCAGCAGCCTAGCTATTCGGAACACTGAAGCTTTCTTT. Its protein product is CASSLAIRNTEAFF.

This clone was counted once. The chain joins TRBV10-3 to TRBJ2-1; a weak D match, TRBD2 (5 bases). This CDR3 comprises 15 residues. Trimming cost V 4 bases and J 7 bases, with 17 bases left between them. Germline V gene lookup returns CDR1 ENHRY and CDR2 SYGVKD. This CDR3 is CAISGLGLQLNEQFF. The DNA of the CDR3 is TGTGCCATCAGTGGATTAGGACTCCAGCTGAATGAGCAGTTCTTC.

Of note for this clone: Other DNA sequences in this sample translate to the same CDR3. The chain recombines TRBV2 with TRBJ2-2; 7 bases map to TRBD1. V dropped 0 bases and J dropped 4; count of bases not matched to a gene: 2. The CDR3 is 15 amino acids. CDR1 SNHLY and CDR2 FYNNEI come from the germline V gene. This CDR3 is CASSEATGTTGELFF. For the CDR3, the DNA is TGTGCCAGCAGTGAAGCGACAGGGACCACCGGGGAGCTGTTTTTT.

The chain is built from TRBV7-9 and TRBJ2-1; tentative D call: TRBD2 (6 bases). Between the trimmed V and J ends, which lost 5 bases and 10 bases, there was a span of 15 bases. The germline V gene encodes CDR1 SEHNR and CDR2 FQNEAQ (reference sequence). This CDR3 has 13 amino acids. CDR3 DNA: TGTGCCAGCAGCGAGACTAGTTTCAACGAGCAGTTCTTC. This codes for CASSETSFNEQFF.

DNA for the CDR3: TGTGCCAGCAGTCTCGAAGACAGGGTCAAAGAGACCCAGTACTTC. It is translated as CASSLEDRVKETQYF. This sequence joins TRBV28 and TRBJ2-5; 7 bases map to TRBD1. The CDR3 consists of 15 residues. V lost 5 bases and J lost 3; bases outside the gene matches: 9. CDR1 MDHEN and CDR2 SYDVKM come from the germline V gene. The full variable domain, its missing parts supplied by reference TRBV28 and TRBJ2-5, is DVKVTQSSRYLVKRTGEKVFLECVQDMDHENMFWYRQDPGLGLRLIYFSYDVKMKEKGDIPEGYSVSREKKERFSLILESASTNQTSMYLCASSLEDRVKETQYFGPGTRLLVL.